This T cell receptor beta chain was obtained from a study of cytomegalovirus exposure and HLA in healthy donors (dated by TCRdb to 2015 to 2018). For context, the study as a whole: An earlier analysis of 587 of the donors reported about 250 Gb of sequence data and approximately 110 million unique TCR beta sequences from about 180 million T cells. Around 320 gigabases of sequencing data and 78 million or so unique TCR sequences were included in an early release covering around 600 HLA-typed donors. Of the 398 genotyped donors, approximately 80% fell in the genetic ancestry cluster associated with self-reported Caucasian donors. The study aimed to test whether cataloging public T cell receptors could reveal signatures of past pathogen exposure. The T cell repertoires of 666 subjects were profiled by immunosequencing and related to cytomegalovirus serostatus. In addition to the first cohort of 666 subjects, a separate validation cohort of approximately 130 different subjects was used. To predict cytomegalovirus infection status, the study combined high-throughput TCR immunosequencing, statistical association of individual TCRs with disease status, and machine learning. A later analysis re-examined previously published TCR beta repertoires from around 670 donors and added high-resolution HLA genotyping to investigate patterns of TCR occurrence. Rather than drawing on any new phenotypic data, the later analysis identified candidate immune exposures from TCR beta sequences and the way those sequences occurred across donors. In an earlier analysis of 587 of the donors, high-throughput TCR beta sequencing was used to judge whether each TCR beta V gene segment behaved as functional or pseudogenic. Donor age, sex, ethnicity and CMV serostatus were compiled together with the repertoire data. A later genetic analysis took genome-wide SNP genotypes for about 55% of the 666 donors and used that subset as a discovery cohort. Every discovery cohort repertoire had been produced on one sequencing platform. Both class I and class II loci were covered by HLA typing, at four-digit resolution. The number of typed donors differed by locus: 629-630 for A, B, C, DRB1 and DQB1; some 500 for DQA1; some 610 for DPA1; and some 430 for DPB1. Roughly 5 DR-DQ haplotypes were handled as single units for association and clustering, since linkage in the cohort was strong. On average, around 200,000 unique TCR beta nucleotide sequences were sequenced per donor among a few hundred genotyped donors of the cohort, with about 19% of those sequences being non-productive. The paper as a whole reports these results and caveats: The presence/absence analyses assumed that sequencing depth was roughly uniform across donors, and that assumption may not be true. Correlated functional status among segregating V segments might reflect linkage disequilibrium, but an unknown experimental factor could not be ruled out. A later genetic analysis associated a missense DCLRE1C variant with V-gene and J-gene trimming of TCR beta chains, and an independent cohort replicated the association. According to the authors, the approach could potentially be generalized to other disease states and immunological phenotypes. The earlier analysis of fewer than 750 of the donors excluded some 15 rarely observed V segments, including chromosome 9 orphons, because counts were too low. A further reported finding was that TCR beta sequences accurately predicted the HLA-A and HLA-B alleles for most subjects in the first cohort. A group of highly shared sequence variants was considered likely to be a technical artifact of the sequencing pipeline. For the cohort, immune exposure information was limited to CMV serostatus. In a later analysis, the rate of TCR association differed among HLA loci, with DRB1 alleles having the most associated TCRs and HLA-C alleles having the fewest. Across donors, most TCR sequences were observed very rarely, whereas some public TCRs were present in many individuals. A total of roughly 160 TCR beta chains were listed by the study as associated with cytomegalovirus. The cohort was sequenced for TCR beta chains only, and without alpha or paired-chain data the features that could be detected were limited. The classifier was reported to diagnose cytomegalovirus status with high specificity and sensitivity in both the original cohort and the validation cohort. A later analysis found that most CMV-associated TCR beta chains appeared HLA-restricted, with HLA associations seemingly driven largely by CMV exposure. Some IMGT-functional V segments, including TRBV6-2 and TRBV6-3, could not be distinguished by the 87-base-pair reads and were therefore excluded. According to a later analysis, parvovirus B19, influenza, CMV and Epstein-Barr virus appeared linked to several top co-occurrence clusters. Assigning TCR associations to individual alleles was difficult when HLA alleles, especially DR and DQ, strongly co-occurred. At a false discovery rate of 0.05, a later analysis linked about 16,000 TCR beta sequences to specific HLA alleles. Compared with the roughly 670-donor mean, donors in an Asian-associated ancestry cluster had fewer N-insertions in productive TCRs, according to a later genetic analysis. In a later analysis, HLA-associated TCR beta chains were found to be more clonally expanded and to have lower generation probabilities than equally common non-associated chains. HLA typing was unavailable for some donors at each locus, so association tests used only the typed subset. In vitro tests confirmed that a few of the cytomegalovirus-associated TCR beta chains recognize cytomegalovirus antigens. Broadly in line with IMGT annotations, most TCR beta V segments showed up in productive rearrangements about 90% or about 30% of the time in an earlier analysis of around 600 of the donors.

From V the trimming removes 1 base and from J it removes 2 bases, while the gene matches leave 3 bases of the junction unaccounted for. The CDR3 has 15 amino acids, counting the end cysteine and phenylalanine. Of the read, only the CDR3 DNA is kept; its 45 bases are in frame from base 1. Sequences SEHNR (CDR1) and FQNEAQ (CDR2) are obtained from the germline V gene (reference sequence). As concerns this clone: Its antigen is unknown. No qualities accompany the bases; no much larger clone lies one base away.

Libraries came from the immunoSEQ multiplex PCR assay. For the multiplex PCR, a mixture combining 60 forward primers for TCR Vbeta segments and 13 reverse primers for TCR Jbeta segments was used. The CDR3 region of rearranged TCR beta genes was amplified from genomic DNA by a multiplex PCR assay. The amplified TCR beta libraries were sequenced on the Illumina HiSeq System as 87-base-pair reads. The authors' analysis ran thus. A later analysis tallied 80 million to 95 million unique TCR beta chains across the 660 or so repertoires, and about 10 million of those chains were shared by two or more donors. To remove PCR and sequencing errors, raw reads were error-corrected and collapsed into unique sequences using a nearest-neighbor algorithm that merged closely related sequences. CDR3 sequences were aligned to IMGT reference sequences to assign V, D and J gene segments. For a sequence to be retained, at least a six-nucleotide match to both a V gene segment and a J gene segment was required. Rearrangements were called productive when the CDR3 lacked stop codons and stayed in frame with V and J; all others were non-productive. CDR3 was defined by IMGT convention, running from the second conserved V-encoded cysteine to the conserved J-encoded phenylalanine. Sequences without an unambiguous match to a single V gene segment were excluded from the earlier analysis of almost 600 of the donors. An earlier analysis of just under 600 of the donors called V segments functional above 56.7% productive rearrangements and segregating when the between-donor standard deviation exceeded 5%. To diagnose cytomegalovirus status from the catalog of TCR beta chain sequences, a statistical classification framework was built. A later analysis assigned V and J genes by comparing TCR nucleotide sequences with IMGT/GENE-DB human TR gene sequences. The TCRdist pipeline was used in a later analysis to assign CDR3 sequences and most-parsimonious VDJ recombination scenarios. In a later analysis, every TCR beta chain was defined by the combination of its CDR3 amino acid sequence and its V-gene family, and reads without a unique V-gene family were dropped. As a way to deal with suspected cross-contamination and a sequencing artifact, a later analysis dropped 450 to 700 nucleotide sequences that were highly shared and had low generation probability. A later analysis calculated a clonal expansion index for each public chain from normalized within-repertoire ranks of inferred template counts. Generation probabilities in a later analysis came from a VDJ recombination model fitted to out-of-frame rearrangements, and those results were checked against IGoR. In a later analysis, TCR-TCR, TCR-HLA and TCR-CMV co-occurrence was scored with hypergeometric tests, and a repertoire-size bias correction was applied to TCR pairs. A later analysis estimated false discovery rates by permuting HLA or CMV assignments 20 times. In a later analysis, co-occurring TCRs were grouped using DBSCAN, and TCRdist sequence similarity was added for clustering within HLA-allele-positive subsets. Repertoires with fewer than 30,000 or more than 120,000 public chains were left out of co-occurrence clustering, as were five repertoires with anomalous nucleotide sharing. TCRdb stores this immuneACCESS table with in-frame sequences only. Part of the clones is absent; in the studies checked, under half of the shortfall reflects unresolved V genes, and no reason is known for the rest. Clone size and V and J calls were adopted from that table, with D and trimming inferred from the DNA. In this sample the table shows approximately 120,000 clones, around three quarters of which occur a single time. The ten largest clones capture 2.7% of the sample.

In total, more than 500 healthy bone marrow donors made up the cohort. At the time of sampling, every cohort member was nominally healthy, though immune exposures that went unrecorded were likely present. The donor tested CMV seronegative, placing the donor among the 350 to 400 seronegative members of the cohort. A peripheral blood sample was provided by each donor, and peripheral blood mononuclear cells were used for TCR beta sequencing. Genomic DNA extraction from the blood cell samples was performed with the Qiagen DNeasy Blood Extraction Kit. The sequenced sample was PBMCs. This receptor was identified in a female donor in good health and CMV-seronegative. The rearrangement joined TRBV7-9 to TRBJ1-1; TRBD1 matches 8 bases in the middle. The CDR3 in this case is CASSLGDRGNTEAFF. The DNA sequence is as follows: TGTGCCAGCAGCTTAGGCGACAGGGGAAACACTGAAGCTTTCTTT.